Listed here are 30 T cell receptor beta chains from one sample, sequenced in a study of blood T cell repertoires in COVID-19. TCRdb's table, derived via immunoSEQ multiplex PCR, lists solely in-frame clones and lacks some. In the table there are approximately 150,000 clones, approximately 86% of which are singletons. The sequencing sample was made of peripheral blood. These receptors originate from a woman aged 60 to 75 with acute or convalescent COVID-19.

The V gene is TRBV19, the J gene TRBJ2-5; 7 bases line up with TRBD1. The CDR3 spans 13 residues. The V and J ends lost 3 bases and 5 bases, in that order; junction bases with no gene match: 3. Germline V CDR1 and CDR2: LNHDA, SQIVND (reference sequence). The CDR3 bases are TGTGCCAGTAGTATCGACAGGGATGAGACCCAGTACTTC. Its translation: CASSIDRDETQYF.

The rearrangement uses TRBV5-5 and TRBJ1-2; 8 bases fit TRBD1. The CDR3 contains 14 residues. J was trimmed by 1 base and V by 4 bases; bases with no gene match: 3. Germline lookup yields CDR1 SGHKS and CDR2 YYEKEE (reference sequence). The CDR3 region has the DNA TGTGCCAGCAGCAGTGACAGGGGTAACTATGGCTACACCTTC. Translating gives CASSSDRGNYGYTF.

The chain recombines TRBV7-9 with TRBJ1-1, with no clear D. Germline-derived CDR1 and CDR2 are SEHNR and FQNEAQ (reference sequence). Deletions cut 2 bases from V and 1 base from J, with 14 bases between. This CDR3 is built from 16 residues. CDR3 sequence (DNA): TGTGCCAGCAGCTTAACTAGGGCGAGGTCGAACACTGAAGCTTTCTTT. Protein sequence: CASSLTRARSNTEAFF.

The V gene is TRBV9, the J gene TRBJ2-2, with 7 positions matching TRBD1. The CDR3 is 16 amino acids. J gave up 4 bases and V 0 bases, and 6 bases lay outside the gene matches. Germline-derived CDR1 and CDR2 are SGDLS and YYNGEE. CDR3 loop: CASSVETGRFTGELFF. CDR3 bases: TGTGCCAGCAGCGTAGAGACAGGGCGTTTCACCGGGGAGCTGTTTTTT.

This clone was counted once. The chain uses TRBV6-4 and TRBJ1-2; 8 bases map to TRBD1. CDR3 length: 17 amino acids. J lost 4 bases, V lost 5 bases, and 15 bases had no gene match. Germline CDR1 MRHNA, CDR2 SNTAGT. CDR3 loop: CASSRTGSTFRLYGYTF. CDR3 nucleotides: TGTGCCAGCAGTAGGACAGGGAGTACCTTTAGACTCTATGGCTACACCTTC.

The V gene is TRBV5-1, the J gene TRBJ2-2; 9 positions match TRBD2. Per germline, CDR1 SGHRS and CDR2 YFSETQ. V shed 1 base, J shed 4 bases, and the junction held 8 bases outside the gene matches. The CDR3 spans 17 residues. CDR3 in DNA: TGCGCCAGCAGCTTGAGCTTGCGGGGGGGCCCCACCGGGGAGCTGTTTTTT. Translation gives CASSLSLRGGPTGELFF.

The chain has TRBV11-3 and TRBJ2-7; 11 bases match TRBD2. With V trimmed by 1 base and J by 0 bases, 5 bases remained unmatched. Looked up from germline, CDR1 is SGHNT and CDR2 is YENEEA. The length of the CDR3 is 17 residues. The CDR3 reads CASSLARTSGPSYEQYF. The CDR3 nucleotides read TGTGCCAGCAGCTTAGCGAGGACTAGCGGGCCCTCCTACGAGCAGTACTTC. The whole variable domain, remainder taken from reference TRBV11-3 and TRBJ2-7, is EAGVVQSPRYKIIEKKQPVAFWCNPISGHNTLYWYLQNLGQGPELLIRYENEEAVDDSQLPKDRFSAERLKGVDSTLKIQPAELGDSAVYLCASSLARTSGPSYEQYFGPGTRLTVT.

The chain is built from TRBV5-5 and TRBJ1-2, with 8 positions matching TRBD1. Germline-derived CDR1 and CDR2 are SGHKS and YYEKEE (reference sequence). With V trimmed by 4 bases and J by 6 bases, 5 bases remained unmatched. This CDR3 contains 13 residues. The CDR3 DNA is TGTGCCAGCAGCCGACAGGGGTATCATGGCTACACCTTC. Translated: CASSRQGYHGYTF.

The V call is TRBV6-2 or TRBV6-3, the J call TRBJ2-3, with unresolved D. CDR1 and CDR2 (germline): MNHEY, SVGEGT. With 2 bases removed from V and 1 base from J, the gap between germline ends came to 10 bases. The CDR3 totals 15 residues. The CDR3 nucleotides are TGTGCCAGCAGTTACCATCTCCTAGGCACAGATACGCAGTATTTT. This codes for CASSYHLLGTDTQYF.

This rearrangement joins TRBV5-1 to TRBJ2-1, with 8 nucleotides matching TRBD2. The CDR3 contains 14 residues. The germline V gene has CDR1 SGHRS and CDR2 YFSETQ. V shed 0 bases, J shed 7 bases, and the junction held 3 bases outside the gene matches. The CDR3 loop is CASSLGLARNEQFF. For the CDR3, the DNA is TGCGCCAGCAGCTTGGGACTAGCGCGAAATGAGCAGTTCTTC.

The chain recombines TRBV19 with TRBJ2-7, with 16 positions matching TRBD2. The CDR3 loop spans 15 amino acids. V lost 9 bases and J lost 5; bases outside the gene matches: 7. Looked up from germline, CDR1 is LNHDA and CDR2 is SQIVND (reference sequence). CDR3 DNA: TGTGCCAGCCCGGGACTAGCGGGGGGGCCACACGAGCAGTACTTC. Translated, it gives CASPGLAGGPHEQYF.

The count of this clone is one. The chain couples TRBV18 to TRBJ2-2; tentative D call: TRBD1 (6 bases). Germline V gene lookup returns CDR1 KGHSH and CDR2 LQKENI. V was shortened by 2 bases and J by 2 bases, with 9 bases between the two germline ends. The CDR3 sequence is 15 residues long. The CDR3 DNA sequence: TGTGCCAGCTCACCAATACAGGGAAACACCGGGGAGCTGTTTTTT. This sequence encodes CASSPIQGNTGELFF.

About this clone itself: A single base separates this from a much larger clone, so it may be a read error. J is TRBJ2-7 and V is TRBV28; D is possibly TRBD2 (5 bases). Germline V gene sequence: CDR1 MDHEN, CDR2 SYDVKM. V lost 3 bases to trimming and J lost 2 bases, with 8 bases between them. The CDR3 contains 13 residues. CDR3 bases: TGTGCCAGCAGTTTGTCCGGGACCTACGAGCAGTACTTC. Protein product: CASSLSGTYEQYF.

The chain has TRBV5-4 and TRBJ2-7; the match to TRBD2 covers 10 bases. Unmatched junction bases numbered 7, after V lost 2 bases and J lost 5 bases. Germline V gene data show CDR1 as SGHNT and CDR2 as YYREEE (reference sequence). This CDR3 has 15 residues. The DNA for the CDR3 is TGTGCCAGCAGCTTCGCCGGGACTAGCGATCACGAGCAGTACTTC. This sequence encodes CASSFAGTSDHEQYF.

CDR3 sequence reads: CASSLFNSYEQYF. The CDR3 DNA follows: TGTGCCAGCAGTTTGTTCAACTCCTACGAGCAGTACTTC. The chain employs TRBV27 and TRBJ2-7; D not certain. The V end was cut by 3 bases, the J end by 0 bases, with 6 bases between. Germline V lookup: CDR1 MNHEY, CDR2 SMNVEV (reference sequence). The CDR3 length is 13 residues.

V gene TRBV13 combines with J gene TRBJ2-1; no definite D call. Trimming took 3 bases from V and 0 from J, leaving 21 bases between them. In germline, CDR1 is PRHDT, CDR2 FYEKMQ (reference sequence). The CDR3 has 19 amino acids. CDR3 protein: CASSFGSTVSESSYNEQFF. CDR3 sequence (DNA): TGTGCCAGCAGCTTTGGGTCTACGGTTTCGGAGAGCTCCTACAATGAGCAGTTCTTC.

This clone has just one count. The V and J genes are TRBV15 and TRBJ1-1; 7 bases fit TRBD1. CDR1 and CDR2 (germline): LNHNV, YYDKDF (reference sequence). The J segment lost 5 bases and the V segment lost 0 bases, leaving 12 bases of the junction unmatched. The CDR3 totals 17 residues. CDR3 in amino acids: CATSRDRSTGSVTEAFF. The CDR3 nucleotides are TGTGCCACCAGCAGAGATAGATCGACAGGGTCCGTGACTGAAGCTTTCTTT.

The chain uses TRBV19 and TRBJ2-2, with a tentative D call TRBD2 (5 bases). The CDR3 is made up of 16 amino acids. Germline CDR1 reads LNHDA; CDR2 reads SQIVND (reference sequence). The V end lost 9 bases, the J end lost 1 base, and 18 bases lay between the germline ends. The CDR3, as DNA: TGTGCCAGCCTCCGCGTCGAGGGCAGGAACACCGGGGAGCTGTTTTTT. Protein product: CASLRVEGRNTGELFF.

The chain recombines TRBV6-7 with TRBJ2-4, with 8 positions matching TRBD1. TRBV6-7 is noted as an ORF with a role that remains uncertain. With 5 bases clipped from V and 5 bases from J, the junction kept 11 bases outside the gene matches. The CDR3 is 16 residues long. CDR3: CASSACLQDRENIQYF. In nucleotides, the CDR3 is TGTGCCAGCAGTGCTTGCCTTCAGGACAGGGAAAACATTCAGTACTTC.

This clone was seen only once. The chain couples TRBV5-1 to TRBJ1-1; D call uncertain. Germline CDR1 SGHRS, CDR2 YFSETQ. CDR3 length equals 13 residues. V was clipped by 2 bases and J by 4 bases, with 9 bases between them. CDR3 amino acids: CASSFFGATEAFF. CDR3 DNA: TGCGCCAGCAGCTTTTTTGGAGCCACTGAAGCTTTCTTT.

The chain recombines TRBV18 with TRBJ2-1; 10 positions match TRBD2. This CDR3 comprises 16 residues. After removal of 1 base from V and 7 bases from J, the junction contained 7 bases not matched to a gene. CDR1 and CDR2 (germline): KGHSH, LQKENI. This CDR3 reads CASSPQKAGGLNEQFF. DNA of the CDR3: TGTGCCAGCTCACCACAGAAAGCGGGGGGGTTGAATGAGCAGTTCTTC.

V and J are TRBV27 and TRBJ1-2, with D maybe TRBD1 (6 bases). The CDR3 loop spans 15 amino acids. Trimming took off 8 bases at V and 8 bases at J, with 24 bases between the two ends. Germline CDR1 MNHEY, CDR2 SMNVEV (reference sequence). As DNA, the CDR3 is TGTGCCAGCCTACCTTCCCCAGGGGCCGGGGTGGGCTACACCTTC. Translated: CASLPSPGAGVGYTF.

The V call is TRBV20-1, the J call TRBJ1-1, with D unclear. V was shortened by 2 bases and J by 8 bases, with 9 bases between the two germline ends. This CDR3 spans 11 amino acids. CDR1 and CDR2 (germline): DFQATT, SNEGSKA (reference sequence). Here the CDR3 reads CSARPPSEAFF. For the CDR3, the DNA is TGCAGTGCTAGACCCCCTTCCGAAGCTTTCTTT.

This chain links TRBV11-2 with TRBJ2-5, with unresolved D. V was clipped by 0 bases and J by 0 bases, with 5 bases between them. CDR1 is SGHAT and CDR2 is FQNNGV in the germline V gene. The CDR3 has 14 amino acids. The CDR3 spells CASSLDLYQETQYF. DNA of the CDR3: TGTGCCAGCAGCTTAGACCTGTACCAAGAGACCCAGTACTTC.

This chain connects TRBV30 to TRBJ2-7; TRBD1 might be the D (5 bases). Trimming stripped 1 base from V and 5 bases from J, with 6 bases between. There are 11 residues in the CDR3. CDR1 is GTSNPN and CDR2 is SVGIG in the germline V gene (reference sequence). The DNA for the CDR3 is TGTGCCTGGAGTGGACAGAACGAGCAGTACTTC. Protein: CAWSGQNEQYF.

The rearrangement links TRBV19 to TRBJ2-5; TRBD1 agrees at 7 bases. Germline lookup yields CDR1 LNHDA and CDR2 SQIVND (reference sequence). Unmatched junction bases numbered 15, after V lost 10 bases and J lost 4 bases. This CDR3 has 15 residues. The CDR3 DNA reads as TGTGCCACGGAACAGACAGGGAGAGGCCCAGAGACCCAGTACTTC. Translated: CATEQTGRGPETQYF.

This rearrangement joins TRBV7-9 to TRBJ2-5; TRBD1 matches at 11 bases. Germline CDR1 reads SEHNR; CDR2 reads FQNEAQ (reference sequence). V was pared by 4 bases and J by 6 bases, with 7 bases of the junction left unmatched. The CDR3 extends over 15 amino acids. The CDR3 nucleotides read TGTGCCAGCAGCTCCCCGGACAGGGGGCAACAGACCCAGTACTTC. Translating gives CASSSPDRGQQTQYF.

The V gene is TRBV6-5, the J gene TRBJ2-2; 7 bases align to TRBD2. Trimming cost V 7 bases and J 4 bases; bases outside gene matches: 9. CDR1 and CDR2 (germline): MNHEY, SVGAGI. The CDR3 totals 15 residues. This CDR3 reads CASNWDYPPTGELFF. DNA of the CDR3: TGTGCCAGCAATTGGGACTACCCCCCCACCGGGGAGCTGTTTTTT.

The chain is built from TRBV4-1 and TRBJ2-7, with a possible D match to TRBD1 (5 bases). V was pared by 3 bases and J by 8 bases, with 11 bases between. This CDR3 spans 12 amino acids. CDR1 and CDR2 from the germline V gene are MGHRA and YSYEKL. CDR3 region: CASSQAQGKQYF. The CDR3 coding sequence is TGCGCCAGCAGCCAGGCCCAGGGCAAGCAGTACTTC.

The V gene is TRBV28, the J gene TRBJ1-2, with 7 bases lining up with TRBD1. This CDR3 comprises 16 residues. V was pared by 1 base and J by 4 bases, with 9 bases of the junction left unmatched. The germline gives CDR1 MDHEN, CDR2 SYDVKM. This CDR3 is CASSLLIRDSPYGYTF. CDR3 nucleotide sequence: TGTGCCAGCAGTTTATTAATACGGGACAGTCCCTATGGCTACACCTTC.